In its sample, the clone carrying this T cell receptor beta chain was seen many times. Its specificity is not known. The record originates from a study of T-cell memory formation after mild COVID-19. The study's findings and limits: Pre-infection memory showed some responding clones, and this suggested that cross-reactive memory joined.

V gave up 1 base and J gave up 3 bases; unmatched junction bases: 0. CDR1 and CDR2 from the germline V gene are LGHDT and YNNKEL (reference sequence). The CDR3 loop spans 15 amino acids. Via MiXCR, TCRdb re-called the 5' RACE reads, giving one row per CDR3 protein. Of roughly 100,000 distinct CDR3 sequences listed, approximately 15% are singletons. V is TRBV3-1 and J is TRBJ2-6, with 7 bases lining up with TRBD1. This receptor was obtained from an adult woman who had mild COVID-19 (a few samples of this study predate the infection). Cell type and time point are not known. Source material: PBMCs or a T cell subset sorted from them (not recorded which). CDR3 in amino acids: CASSQGTGGANVLTF. In nucleotides, the CDR3 is TGTGCCAGCAGCCAAGGGACAGGTGGGGCCAACGTCCTGACTTTC.